Listed below are T cell receptor beta chains from one sample, sequenced in a study of T cell responses to AZD1222 COVID-19 vaccine. The data were produced by immunoSEQ multiplex PCR, yet TCRdb's version contains in-frame clones alone and is incomplete. Of some 50,000 clones listed, 89% were seen once; the top ten hold approximately 5%. This specimen was peripheral blood, taken 28 days after the second AZD1222 dose. Source of these receptors: an adult who received the AZD1222 COVID-19 vaccine. CDR3s include the opening cysteine and the closing phenylalanine or tryptophan. A D gene is named only where the DNA matches it firmly. Size is omitted from some rows. Given values are once, few, many or a class for expanded clones.

>once|TRBD2|TRBV6-5|TRBJ2-5
TGTGCCAGCAGCGGACTAGCGACTGAAGAGACCCAGTACTTC
CASSGLATEETQYF
>.|TRBD1|TRBV4-1|TRBJ1-6
TGCGCCAGCAGCCTTTCGACAGGGGGTGAGTCACCCCTCCACTTT
CASSLSTGGESPLHF
>.|TRBD1|TRBV5-8|TRBJ1-1
TGTGCCAGCAGCTTGGACAGGGGAGTCATGAACACTGAAGCTTTCTTT
CASSLDRGVMNTEAFF
>.|TRBD1|TRBV6-5|TRBJ1-1
TGTGCCAGCAGCGACAGGGGTCCGATGAACACTGAAGCTTTCTTT
CASSDRGPMNTEAFF
>.|.|TRBV28|TRBJ2-4
TGTGCCAGCAGTACAGATGTTGACAAAAACATTCAGTACTTC
CASSTDVDKNIQYF
>.|TRBD1|TRBV12-3/TRBV12-4|TRBJ1-2
TGTGCCAGCAGTCAGGGGGAATATGGCTACACCTTC
CASSQGEYGYTF
>.|TRBD2|TRBV3-1/TRBV3-2|TRBJ2-7
TGTGCCAGCATACAAAGCGGGAGCTACGAGCAGTACTTC
CASIQSGSYEQYF
>.|.|TRBV18|TRBJ2-4
TGTGCCAGCTCACCATCAGAACTCCCTTATGGGATTCAGTACTTC
CASSPSELPYGIQYF
>few|TRBD2|TRBV9|TRBJ2-3
TGTGCCAGCAGCTCAGCGGGGGGCACAGATACGCAGTATTTT
CASSSAGGTDTQYF
>once|.|TRBV5-1|TRBJ1-3
TGCGCCAGCAGCCCGACAGAAGGAAACACCATATATTTT
CASSPTEGNTIYF
>.|.|TRBV5-6|TRBJ2-7
TGTGCCAGCAGCTTGGCGACATATAACGAGCAGTACTTC
CASSLATYNEQYF
>.|.|TRBV19|TRBJ2-2
TGTGCCAGTTGGCGGACCCAGGGGACCGGGGAGCTGTTTTTT
CASWRTQGTGELFF
>once|.|TRBV5-1|TRBJ1-1
TGCGCCAGCAGCTTGGGGGAACCTGGCACTGAAGCTTTCTTT
CASSLGEPGTEAFF
>.|.|TRBV5-5|TRBJ2-5
TGTGCCAGCAGCTTCGGCAGCCCACCACCTACAGAGACCCAGTACTTC
CASSFGSPPPTETQYF
>.|TRBD2|TRBV11-2|TRBJ2-5
TGTGCCAGCAGCAGCCCGGGACTAGCGAGCGAGACCCAGTACTTC
CASSSPGLASETQYF
>.|.|TRBV12-3/TRBV12-4|TRBJ1-5
TGTGCCAGCAGCCTGAGGGGGAATCAGCCCCAGCATTTT
CASSLRGNQPQHF
>few|.|TRBV6-5|TRBJ1-3
TGTGCCAGCAGTTACTCTCCCACTGGAAACACCATATATTTT
CASSYSPTGNTIYF
>.|.|TRBV29-1|TRBJ2-3
TGCAGCGTTAATCTGGCGGCAGATACGCAGTATTTT
CSVNLAADTQYF
>.|TRBD1|TRBV6-4|TRBJ2-2
TGTGCCAGCAGTCCTCAGACAGGGGAAGGTGCCGGGGAGCTGTTTTTT
CASSPQTGEGAGELFF
>few|.|TRBV7-8|TRBJ1-1
TGTGCCAGCAGCCCCGAGCACCCTTATATGAACACTGAAGCTTTCTTT
CASSPEHPYMNTEAFF
>.|TRBD2|TRBV4-2|TRBJ2-7
TGTGCCAGCAGCCAAGAGCTAGCGGACTCCTACGAGCAGTACTTC
CASSQELADSYEQYF
>.|.|TRBV3-1/TRBV3-2|TRBJ2-2
TGTGCCAGCAGCCAAGTACCCGGGGAGCTGTTTTTT
CASSQVPGELFF
>.|.|TRBV18|TRBJ2-3
TGTGCCAGCTCACCCAGCACAGATACGCAGTATTTT
CASSPSTDTQYF
>.|TRBD2|TRBV7-9|TRBJ2-7
TGTGCCAGCAGCTTAGGACTAGCGGGCCCCTACGAGCAGTACTTC
CASSLGLAGPYEQYF
>.|.|TRBV11-2|TRBJ1-2
TGTGCCAGCAGCTTACGAATTCAGGGAGAAGGCTACACCTTC
CASSLRIQGEGYTF
>.|.|TRBV6-6|TRBJ2-3
TGTGCCAGCAAGACGGGAGATACGCAGTATTTT
CASKTGDTQYF
>.|.|TRBV4-1|TRBJ1-2
TGCGCCAGCAGCCAAGATCGGAGGGGGAACTATGGCTACACCTTC
CASSQDRRGNYGYTF